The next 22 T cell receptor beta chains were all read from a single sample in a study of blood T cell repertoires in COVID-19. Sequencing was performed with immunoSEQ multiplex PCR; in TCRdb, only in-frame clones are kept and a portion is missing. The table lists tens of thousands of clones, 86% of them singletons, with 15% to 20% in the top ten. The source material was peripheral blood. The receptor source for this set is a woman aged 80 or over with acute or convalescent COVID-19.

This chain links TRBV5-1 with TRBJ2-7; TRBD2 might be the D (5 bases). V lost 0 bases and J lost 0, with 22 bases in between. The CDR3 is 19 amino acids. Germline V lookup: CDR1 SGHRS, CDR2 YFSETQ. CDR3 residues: CASSLVGPEVGVDSYEQYF. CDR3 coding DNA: TGCGCCAGCAGCTTGGTCGGGCCTGAAGTGGGAGTTGACTCCTACGAGCAGTACTTC.

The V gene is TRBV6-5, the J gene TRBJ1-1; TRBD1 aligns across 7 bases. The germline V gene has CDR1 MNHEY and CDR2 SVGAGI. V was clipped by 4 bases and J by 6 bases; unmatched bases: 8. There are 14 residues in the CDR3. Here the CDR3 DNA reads TGTGCCAGCAGTTCCACAGGGGCTCAGGCTGAAGCTTTCTTT. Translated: CASSSTGAQAEAFF.

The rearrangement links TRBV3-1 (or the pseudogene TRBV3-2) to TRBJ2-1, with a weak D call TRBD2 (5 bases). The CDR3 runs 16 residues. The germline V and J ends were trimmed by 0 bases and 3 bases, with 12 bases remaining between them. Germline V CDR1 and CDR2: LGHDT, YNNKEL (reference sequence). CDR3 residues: CASSQEGGLLYNEQFF. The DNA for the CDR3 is TGTGCCAGCAGCCAAGAAGGCGGGCTTCTCTACAATGAGCAGTTCTTC.

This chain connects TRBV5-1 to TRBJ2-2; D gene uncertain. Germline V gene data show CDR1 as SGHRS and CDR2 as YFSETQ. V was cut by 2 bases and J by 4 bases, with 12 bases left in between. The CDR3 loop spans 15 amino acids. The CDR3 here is CASSLGDSSTGELFF. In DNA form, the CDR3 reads TGCGCCAGCAGCTTAGGAGACTCATCCACCGGGGAGCTGTTTTTT.

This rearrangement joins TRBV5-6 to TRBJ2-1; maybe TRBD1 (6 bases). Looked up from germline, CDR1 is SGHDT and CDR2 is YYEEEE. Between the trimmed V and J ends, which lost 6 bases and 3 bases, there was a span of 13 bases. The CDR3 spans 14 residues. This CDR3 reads CASTSTGSYNEQFF. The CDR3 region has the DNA TGTGCCAGCACCAGTACAGGGAGCTACAATGAGCAGTTCTTC.

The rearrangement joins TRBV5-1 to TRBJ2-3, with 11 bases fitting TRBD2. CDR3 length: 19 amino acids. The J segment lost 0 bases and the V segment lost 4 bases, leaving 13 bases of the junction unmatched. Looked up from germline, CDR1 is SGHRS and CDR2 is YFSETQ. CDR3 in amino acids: CASSTTGTSGLSSTDTQYF. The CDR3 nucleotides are TGCGCCAGCAGCACCACCGGGACTAGCGGCCTTTCTAGCACAGATACGCAGTATTTT.

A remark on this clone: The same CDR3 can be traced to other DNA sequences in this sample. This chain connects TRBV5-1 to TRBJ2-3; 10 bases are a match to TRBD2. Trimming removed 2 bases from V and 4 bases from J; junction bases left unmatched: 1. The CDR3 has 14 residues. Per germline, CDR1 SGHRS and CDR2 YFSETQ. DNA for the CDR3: TGCGCCAGCAGCTTTAGCGGGGGGTCAGATACGCAGTATTTT. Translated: CASSFSGGSDTQYF.

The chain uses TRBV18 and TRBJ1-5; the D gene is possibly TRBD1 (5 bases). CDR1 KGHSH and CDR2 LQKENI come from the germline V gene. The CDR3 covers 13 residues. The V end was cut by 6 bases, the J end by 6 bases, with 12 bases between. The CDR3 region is CASSGQGTQPQHF. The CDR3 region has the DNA TGTGCCAGCTCGGGTCAGGGTACTCAGCCCCAGCATTTT.

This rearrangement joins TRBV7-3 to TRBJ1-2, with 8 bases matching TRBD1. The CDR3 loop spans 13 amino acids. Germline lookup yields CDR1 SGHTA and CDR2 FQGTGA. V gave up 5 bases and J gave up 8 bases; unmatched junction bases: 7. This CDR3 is CASSTSTGEGYTF. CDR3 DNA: TGTGCCAGCAGCACCTCGACAGGGGAGGGCTACACCTTC.

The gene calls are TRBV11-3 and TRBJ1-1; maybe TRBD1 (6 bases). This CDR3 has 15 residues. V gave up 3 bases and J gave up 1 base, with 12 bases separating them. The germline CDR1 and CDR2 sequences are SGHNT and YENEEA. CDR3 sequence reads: CASSFRGAGNTEAFF. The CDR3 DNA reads TGTGCCAGCAGCTTCCGGGGGGCAGGGAACACTGAAGCTTTCTTT.

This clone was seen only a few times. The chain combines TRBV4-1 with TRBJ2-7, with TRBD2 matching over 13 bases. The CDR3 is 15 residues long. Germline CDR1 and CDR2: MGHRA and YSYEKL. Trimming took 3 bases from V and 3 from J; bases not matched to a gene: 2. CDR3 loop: CASSQGTSGIYEQYF. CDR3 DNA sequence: TGCGCCAGCAGCCAGGGGACTAGCGGGATCTACGAGCAGTACTTC.

Here the CDR3 reads CASSSLGTSGSSYNEQFF. CDR3 in DNA: TGTGCCAGCAGCTCTTTAGGGACTAGCGGGAGCTCCTACAATGAGCAGTTCTTC. This rearrangement joins TRBV5-6 to TRBJ2-1; TRBD2 aligns across 14 bases. The CDR3 consists of 18 residues. Per the germline V gene, CDR1 is SGHDT and CDR2 is YYEEEE. V lost 3 bases and J lost 0; bases outside the gene matches: 5.

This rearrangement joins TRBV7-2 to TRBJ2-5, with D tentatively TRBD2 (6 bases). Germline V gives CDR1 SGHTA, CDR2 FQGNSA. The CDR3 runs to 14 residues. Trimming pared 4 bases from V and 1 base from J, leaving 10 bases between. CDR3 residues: CASSSTRGQETQYF. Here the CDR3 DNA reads TGTGCCAGCAGCTCGACTAGGGGCCAAGAGACCCAGTACTTC.

CDR3 in amino acids: CAWNLEHSNQPQHF. The DNA for the CDR3 is TGTGCCTGGAACCTCGAGCATAGCAATCAGCCCCAGCATTTT. The chain is built from TRBV30 and TRBJ1-5; D remains ambiguous. Germline V lookup: CDR1 GTSNPN, CDR2 SVGIG (reference sequence). The CDR3 is 14 residues long. V was trimmed by 4 bases and J by 0 bases, leaving 10 bases between them.

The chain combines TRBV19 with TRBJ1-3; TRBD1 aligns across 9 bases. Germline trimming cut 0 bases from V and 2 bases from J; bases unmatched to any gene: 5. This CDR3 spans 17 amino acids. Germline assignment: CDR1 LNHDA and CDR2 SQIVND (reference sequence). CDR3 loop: CASSIDGTGSAGNTIYF. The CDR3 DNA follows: TGTGCCAGTAGTATAGATGGGACAGGGTCGGCTGGAAACACCATATATTTT.

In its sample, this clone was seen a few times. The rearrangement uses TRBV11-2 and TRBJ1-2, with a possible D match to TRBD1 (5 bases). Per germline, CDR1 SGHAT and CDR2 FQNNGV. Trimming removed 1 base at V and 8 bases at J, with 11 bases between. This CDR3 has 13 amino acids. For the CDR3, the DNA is TGTGCCAGCAGCTTAGTAGCGGGGGACGGCTACACCTTC. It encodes CASSLVAGDGYTF.

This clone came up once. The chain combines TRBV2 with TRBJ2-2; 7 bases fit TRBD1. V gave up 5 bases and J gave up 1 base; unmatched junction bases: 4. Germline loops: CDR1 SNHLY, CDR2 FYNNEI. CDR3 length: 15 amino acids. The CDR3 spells CASSLRQGNTGELFF. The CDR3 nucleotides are TGTGCCAGCAGTCTACGACAGGGGAACACCGGGGAGCTGTTTTTT.

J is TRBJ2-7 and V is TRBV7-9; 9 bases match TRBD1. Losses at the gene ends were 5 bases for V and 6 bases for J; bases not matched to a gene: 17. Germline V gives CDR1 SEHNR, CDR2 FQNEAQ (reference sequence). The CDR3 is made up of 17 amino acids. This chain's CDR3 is CASSPSPPGQGLREQYF. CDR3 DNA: TGTGCCAGCAGCCCTAGCCCCCCGGGACAGGGTCTCCGCGAGCAGTACTTC.

The CDR3 DNA sequence: TGTGCCAGCAGCTCACTACAGGGTAGGAGTGAAAAACTGTTTTTT. It is translated as CASSSLQGRSEKLFF. This rearrangement joins TRBV11-2 to TRBJ1-4, with D perhaps matching TRBD1 (6 bases). CDR3 length: 15 amino acids. Germline loops: CDR1 SGHAT, CDR2 FQNNGV. Trimming shortened V by 4 bases and J by 7 bases, and 16 bases separated the two germline ends.

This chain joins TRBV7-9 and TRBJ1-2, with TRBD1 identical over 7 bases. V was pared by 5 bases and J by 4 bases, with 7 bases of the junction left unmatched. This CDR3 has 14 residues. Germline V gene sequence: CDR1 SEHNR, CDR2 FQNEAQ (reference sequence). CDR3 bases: TGTGCCAGCAGCCCCTCGGACAGGTTCTATGGCTACACCTTC. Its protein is CASSPSDRFYGYTF.

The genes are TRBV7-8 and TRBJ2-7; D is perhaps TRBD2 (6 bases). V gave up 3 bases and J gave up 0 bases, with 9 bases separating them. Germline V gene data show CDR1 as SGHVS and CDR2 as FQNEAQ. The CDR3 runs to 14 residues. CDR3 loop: CASSFSGSSYEQYF. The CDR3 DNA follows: TGTGCCAGCAGCTTCTCCGGGAGCTCCTACGAGCAGTACTTC.

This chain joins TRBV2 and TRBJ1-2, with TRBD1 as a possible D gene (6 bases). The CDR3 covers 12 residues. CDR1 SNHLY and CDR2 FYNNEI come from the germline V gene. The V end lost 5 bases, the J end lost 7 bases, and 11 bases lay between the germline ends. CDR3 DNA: TGTGCCAGCAGTACACAGGGAAGTGGCTACACCTTC. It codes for CASSTQGSGYTF.